What follows are 32 T cell receptor beta chains derived from one specimen sequenced in a study of control samples from healthy donors and cancer patients. Sequencing used immunoSEQ multiplex PCR; TCRdb keeps in-frame clones, though not all of them. The table lists roughly 190,000 clones, about nine tenths of them singletons, with roughly 1.6% in the top ten. Sequenced material: blood. These receptor sequences come from a woman aged 25 to 39 in good health.

J is TRBJ1-6 and V is TRBV6-4; D is uncertain. Between the trimmed V and J ends, which lost 2 bases and 7 bases, there was a span of 6 bases. Germline CDR1 reads MRHNA; CDR2 reads SNTAGT. The CDR3 contains 13 residues. CDR3 bases: TGTGCCAGCAGTGACAGGGCGAATTCACCCCTCCACTTT. Protein: CASSDRANSPLHF.

The chain uses TRBV5-6 and TRBJ1-1; D perhaps matches TRBD1 (5 bases). Germline lookup yields CDR1 SGHDT and CDR2 YYEEEE. V lost 0 bases to trimming and J lost 1 base, with 7 bases between them. The CDR3 is made up of 14 amino acids. CDR3 sequence: CASSLADRNTEAFF. Here the CDR3 DNA reads TGTGCCAGCAGCTTGGCCGACAGGAACACTGAAGCTTTCTTT.

The sample holds one count of this clone. The same CDR3 is also encoded by other DNA sequences in this sample. V and J are TRBV3-1 (or the pseudogene TRBV3-2) and TRBJ1-5; the D gene is possibly TRBD1 (5 bases). CDR1 and CDR2 from the germline V gene are LGHDT and YNNKEL (reference sequence). V dropped 2 bases and J dropped 7 bases, with 6 bases sitting between them. There are 12 residues in the CDR3. The CDR3 region is CASSQWGQPQHF. The CDR3 DNA reads TGTGCCAGCAGCCAATGGGGCCAGCCCCAGCATTTT.

The table lists this clone with a count of one. In DNA form, the CDR3 reads TGTGCCAGCAGTGAAGGCCGGGACAGGGCCCATGGCTACACCTTC. This translates into CASSEGRDRAHGYTF. The V gene is TRBV6-1, the J gene TRBJ1-2; 9 nucleotides agree with TRBD1. The CDR3 runs to 15 residues. Germline CDR1 MNHNS, CDR2 SASEGT. Trimming cost V 1 base and J 6 bases; bases outside gene matches: 6.

About this clone: Other DNA sequences in this specimen translate into the identical CDR3. This sequence joins TRBV27 and TRBJ2-3, with TRBD2 identical over 7 bases. V dropped 3 bases and J dropped 0; count of bases not matched to a gene: 3. The length of the CDR3 is 15 residues. Germline CDR1 and CDR2: MNHEY and SMNVEV (reference sequence). The CDR3 nucleotides read TGTGCCAGCAGTTTCGAGCGGGGAAGCACAGATACGCAGTATTTT. Amino acids: CASSFERGSTDTQYF.

This chain connects TRBV6-2 or TRBV6-3 to TRBJ2-1; 13 bases match TRBD2. Germline trimming cut 5 bases from V and 6 bases from J; bases unmatched to any gene: 4. Germline V gene data show CDR1 as MNHEY and CDR2 as SVGEGT. The CDR3 loop spans 15 amino acids. DNA for the CDR3: TGTGCCAGCAGTCCCCGACTAGCGGGAGGCAATGAGCAGTTCTTC. Protein product: CASSPRLAGGNEQFF.

The rearrangement links TRBV28 to TRBJ1-2, with a possible D match to TRBD1 (5 bases). The ends were cut back, 4 bases at V and 8 bases at J, with 14 bases in the middle. Germline assignment: CDR1 MDHEN and CDR2 SYDVKM. The CDR3 length is 13 residues. CDR3 sequence reads: CASSSPGGAGYTF. In DNA form, the CDR3 reads TGTGCCAGCAGTTCCCCGGGGGGTGCGGGCTACACCTTC.

V is TRBV12-3 or TRBV12-4 and J is TRBJ1-1, with a possible D match to TRBD1 (5 bases). CDR3 length: 13 amino acids. The V and J ends lost 6 bases and 1 base respectively, with 9 bases between them. Here the CDR3 DNA reads TGTGCCAGCAGGGGGACGGGGAACACTGAAGCTTTCTTT. It yields the protein CASRGTGNTEAFF.

J is TRBJ2-3 and V is TRBV18; TRBD2 matches 7 bases. With V trimmed by 3 bases and J by 3 bases, 3 bases remained unmatched. Germline V gives CDR1 KGHSH, CDR2 LQKENI. The length of the CDR3 is 14 residues. The CDR3 DNA is TGTGCCAGCTCACCGGGAGCGGGGACAGATACGCAGTATTTT. Translated, it gives CASSPGAGTDTQYF.

The V and J genes are TRBV5-1 and TRBJ1-2; D perhaps matches TRBD1 (5 bases). This CDR3 contains 13 residues. The V end was cut by 0 bases, the J end by 4 bases, with 7 bases between. Germline V gives CDR1 SGHRS, CDR2 YFSETQ. CDR3 sequence: CASSLERGYGYTF. For the CDR3, the DNA is TGCGCCAGCAGCTTGGAGAGGGGCTATGGCTACACCTTC. The whole variable domain, filled in from reference TRBV5-1 and TRBJ1-2, reads KAGVTQTPRYLIKTRGQQVTLSCSPISGHRSVSWYQQTPGQGLQFLFEYFSETQRNKGNFPGRFSGRQFSNSRSEMNVSTLELGDSALYLCASSLERGYGYTFGSGTRLTVV.

V usage is TRBV2 and J usage is TRBJ2-1; 10 nucleotides line up with TRBD2. The V gene's germline CDR1 is SNHLY and CDR2 FYNNEI. The CDR3 length is 13 residues. Trimming took 5 bases from V and 8 from J; bases not matched to a gene: 3. The CDR3 DNA reads as TGTGCCAGCAGTCTAGCGGGGGTTCATGAGCAGTTCTTC. It yields the protein CASSLAGVHEQFF.

On this clone: Other DNA sequences in this specimen translate into the identical CDR3. J is TRBJ2-2 and V is TRBV5-1; 7 bases are a match to TRBD2. V lost 1 base to trimming and J lost 5 bases; unmatched junction nucleotides: 5. The CDR3 sequence is 15 residues long. The germline V gene has CDR1 SGHRS and CDR2 YFSETQ. The CDR3 reads CASSLRQGGTGELFF. The CDR3 DNA sequence: TGCGCCAGCAGCTTGCGGCAGGGAGGGACCGGGGAGCTGTTTTTT.

The chain recombines TRBV4-1 with TRBJ2-5; D ambiguous. Germline loops: CDR1 MGHRA, CDR2 YSYEKL. The CDR3 runs 12 residues. V dropped 0 bases and J dropped 7 bases, with 6 bases sitting between them. DNA of the CDR3: TGCGCCAGCAGCCAAGAACCCGGGACCCAGTACTTC. It codes for CASSQEPGTQYF.

J is TRBJ2-1 and V is TRBV7-8; unclear D gene. V lost 2 bases, J lost 0 bases, and 8 bases lay in between. In germline, CDR1 is SGHVS, CDR2 FQNEAQ. The CDR3 spans 15 residues. CDR3 protein: CASSLSGRSYNEQFF. Written as DNA, the CDR3 is TGTGCCAGCAGCTTATCAGGCCGCTCCTACAATGAGCAGTTCTTC. The variable domain in full, with the rest retrieved from reference TRBV7-8 and TRBJ2-1, is GAGVSQSPRYKVAKRGQDVALRCDPISGHVSLFWYQQALGQGPEFLTYFQNEAQLDKSGLPSDRFFAERPEGSVSTLKIQRTQQEDSAVYLCASSLSGRSYNEQFFGPGTRLTVL.

This chain links TRBV29-1 with TRBJ1-2, with 8 bases fitting TRBD1. V shed 1 base and J 4 bases; nucleotides not matched to a gene: 2. The CDR3 contains 13 residues. CDR1 is SQVTM and CDR2 is ANQGSEA in the germline V gene. Written as DNA, the CDR3 is TGCAGCGTTGAAGGACAGGGGTTCTATGGCTACACCTTC. Its translation: CSVEGQGFYGYTF.

The rearrangement links TRBV5-4 to TRBJ2-3; 13 bases fit TRBD2. The CDR3 spans 17 residues. The junction had 5 bases not matched to a gene; V was cut back by 4 bases and J by 0 bases. CDR1 and CDR2 from the germline V gene are SGHNT and YYREEE (reference sequence). CDR3 sequence: CASSLGLAGASTDTQYF. In DNA, the CDR3 is TGTGCCAGCAGCCTTGGACTAGCGGGAGCTAGCACAGATACGCAGTATTTT.

The chain joins TRBV9 to TRBJ2-1; 8 bases match TRBD2. Germline CDR1 reads SGDLS; CDR2 reads YYNGEE. This CDR3 is 14 amino acids long. V trimming: 0 bases; J trimming: 8 bases; junction bases outside the gene matches: 4. In DNA, the CDR3 is TGTGCCAGCAGCGTAGCGGGGGGGCCATATGAGCAGTTCTTC. Its protein product is CASSVAGGPYEQFF.

The rearrangement links TRBV30 to TRBJ2-6; D is unresolved. The CDR3 has 15 residues. The V and J ends lost 0 bases and 3 bases respectively, with 9 bases between them. Germline loops: CDR1 GTSNPN, CDR2 SVGIG (reference sequence). CDR3 nucleotides: TGTGCCTGGAGTGTGACCGGATTTGGGGCCAACGTCCTGACTTTC. It specifies CAWSVTGFGANVLTF.

CDR3 sequence: CASSLAGGQETQYF. CDR3 nucleotides: TGTGCCAGCAGCTTAGCGGGAGGCCAAGAGACCCAGTACTTC. The chain is built from TRBV7-2 and TRBJ2-5; D perhaps matches TRBD2 (6 bases). Germline V gene data show CDR1 as SGHTA and CDR2 as FQGNSA. This CDR3 is 14 amino acids long. Trimming removed 0 bases from V and 1 base from J, with 6 bases in between.

J is TRBJ2-5 and V is TRBV27, with 7 bases matching TRBD2. Germline V CDR1 and CDR2: MNHEY, SMNVEV (reference sequence). This CDR3 is 14 amino acids long. Trimming took 4 bases from V and 4 from J; bases not matched to a gene: 6. The CDR3 bases are TGTGCCAGCAGTTCCGGGGGGATCCCAGAGACCCAGTACTTC. Residues: CASSSGGIPETQYF.

The J gene is TRBJ2-3, the V gene TRBV3-1 (or the pseudogene TRBV3-2); TRBD2 agrees at 9 bases. Germline V lookup: CDR1 LGHDT, CDR2 YNNKEL (reference sequence). The junction had 2 bases not matched to a gene; V was cut back by 4 bases and J by 3 bases. The CDR3 is 14 amino acids. For the CDR3, the DNA is TGTGCCAGCAGCCCCCTAGCGGGGACAGATACGCAGTATTTT. Protein sequence: CASSPLAGTDTQYF.

The chain recombines TRBV19 with TRBJ2-3; D remains ambiguous. The CDR3 totals 12 residues. Per the germline V gene, CDR1 is LNHDA and CDR2 is SQIVND (reference sequence). Trimming stripped 4 bases from V and 3 bases from J, with 5 bases between. CDR3 amino acids: CASSRGTDTQYF. The DNA of the CDR3 is TGTGCCAGTAGTAGGGGTACAGATACGCAGTATTTT.

This chain joins TRBV7-3 and TRBJ2-3; possible D gene TRBD2, 6 bases. The V end lost 2 bases, the J end lost 2 bases, and 8 bases lay between the germline ends. Germline CDR1 SGHTA, CDR2 FQGTGA. This CDR3 region has 14 residues. The CDR3 nucleotides read TGTGCCAGCAGCTTAGCGGGACCCACAGATACGCAGTATTTT. It codes for CASSLAGPTDTQYF.

Details on this clone: Other DNA sequences from this sample encode an identical CDR3 as well. This rearrangement joins TRBV19 to TRBJ1-4; 7 bases map to TRBD1. J gave up 0 bases and V 5 bases, and 3 bases lay outside the gene matches. CDR1 is LNHDA and CDR2 is SQIVND in the germline V gene (reference sequence). This CDR3 spans 15 amino acids. The CDR3 reads CASSSTGATNEKLFF. The CDR3 coding sequence is TGTGCCAGTAGTTCCACAGGGGCAACTAATGAAAAACTGTTTTTT.

This sequence joins TRBV10-2 and TRBJ2-5; the match to TRBD1 covers 12 bases. The CDR3 consists of 15 residues. J gave up 4 bases and V 6 bases, and 6 bases lay outside the gene matches. Germline CDR1 is WSHSY and CDR2 is SAAADI. DNA of the CDR3: TGCGCCAGCAGAACCGGGACAGGGGGCGGAGAGACCCAGTACTTC. This sequence encodes CASRTGTGGGETQYF.

V gene TRBV5-6 combines with J gene TRBJ1-2; 8 bases are a match to TRBD1. Germline V gene sequence: CDR1 SGHDT, CDR2 YYEEEE. With 3 bases clipped from V and 5 bases from J, the junction kept 6 bases outside the gene matches. The CDR3 covers 14 residues. CDR3 coding DNA: TGTGCCAGCAGCTGGGACAGGTTGGGATATGGCTACACCTTC. Protein sequence: CASSWDRLGYGYTF.

The J gene is TRBJ1-1, the V gene TRBV5-1; 8 positions agree with TRBD1. Per the germline V gene, CDR1 is SGHRS and CDR2 is YFSETQ. V was clipped by 4 bases and J by 4 bases; unmatched bases: 6. The CDR3 contains 14 residues. In DNA, the CDR3 is TGCGCCAGCAGCAGACAGGGGCAGGGCACTGAAGCTTTCTTT. This sequence encodes CASSRQGQGTEAFF.

The chain uses TRBV5-1 and TRBJ2-6, with TRBD1 matching over 7 bases. Germline values: CDR1 SGHRS, CDR2 YFSETQ. The V segment lost 6 bases and the J segment 0 bases; nucleotides outside the gene matches: 3. The CDR3 spans 15 residues. The CDR3 DNA follows: TGCGCCAGCAACAGGGGAAGCTCTGGGGCCAACGTCCTGACTTTC. Encoded protein: CASNRGSSGANVLTF.

V usage is TRBV6-1 and J usage is TRBJ2-2; the D call may be TRBD1 or TRBD2 (7 bases each). CDR1 and CDR2 (germline): MNHNS, SASEGT. The CDR3 is 15 amino acids. V lost 1 base to trimming and J lost 6 bases, with 12 bases between them. The CDR3 reads CASSEGEGASGELFF. The CDR3 DNA sequence: TGTGCCAGCAGTGAAGGGGAGGGGGCGTCCGGGGAGCTGTTTTTT.

This chain links TRBV30 with TRBJ1-5, with 12 bases that match TRBD1. J gave up 7 bases and V 5 bases, and 3 bases lay outside the gene matches. The CDR3 has 13 amino acids. Germline values: CDR1 GTSNPN, CDR2 SVGIG (reference sequence). CDR3 residues: CAWGTGGLQPQHF. CDR3 DNA sequence: TGTGCCTGGGGGACAGGGGGCCTCCAGCCCCAGCATTTT.

This CDR3 is CASSLLDRGNQPQHF. The CDR3 nucleotides read TGTGCCAGCAGCCTTCTGGACCGAGGCAATCAGCCCCAGCATTTT. This chain links TRBV3-1 (or the pseudogene TRBV3-2) with TRBJ1-5; D remains unclear. There are 15 residues in the CDR3. V was trimmed by 4 bases and J by 2 bases, leaving 12 bases between them. Looked up from germline, CDR1 is LGHDT and CDR2 is YNNKEL (reference sequence).

The chain couples TRBV9 to TRBJ1-3; D is possibly TRBD1 (5 bases). The CDR3 extends over 15 amino acids. Germline V lookup: CDR1 SGDLS, CDR2 YYNGEE. The germline V and J ends were trimmed by 0 bases and 5 bases, with 12 bases remaining between them. The CDR3 nucleotides are TGTGCCAGCAGCGTAGGGGGTTCAGGGAGAAACACCATATATTTT. This sequence encodes CASSVGGSGRNTIYF.